In its sample, the clone carrying this TCR beta chain was seen once. Antigen specificity is unknown. The data are from a study of a mutant IDH1 vaccine in newly diagnosed glioma. As for the study in general: Patients previously underwent radiotherapy, temozolomide, or both, and most underwent both. Findings and caveats of the study: The authors found pseudoprogression apparently unrelated to changes in top peripheral T cell clonotypes.

The data were produced by immunoSEQ multiplex PCR, yet TCRdb's version contains in-frame clones alone and is incomplete. Among tens of thousands of clones listed, 80% to 90% were seen once. Germline V CDR1 and CDR2: MNHNY, SVGAGI (reference sequence). CDR3 size: 14 residues. The ends were cut back, 5 bases at V and 3 bases at J, with 13 bases in the middle. This sample's time point: week 35, safety follow-up. A 20-mer mutant IDH1 peptide at 300 ug was injected subcutaneously with topical imiquimod. Each tumor in the donors was a new WHO grade 3 or 4 astrocytoma, IDH1-mutant and ATRX-lost. The sequence derives from a man between 35 and 55 years old with glioma. Sequenced material: PBMCs, taken from a glioma patient whose treatment included an IDH1 peptide vaccine. This chain uses TRBV6-6 with TRBJ2-5; perhaps TRBD1 as D (5 bases). CDR3 nucleotides: TGTGCCAGCAGTCAGCAGGGTACCAAAGAGACCCAGTACTTC. It specifies CASSQQGTKETQYF.